Below are 20 T cell receptor beta chains sequenced from a single sample in a study of OX40 agonist ivuxolimab in advanced cancers. Profiled with immunoSEQ multiplex PCR; TCRdb holds only in-frame clones, not every one. The sample yields almost 80,000 clones, around 86% seen once. The sample in question was CD4+ or CD8+ T cells sorted from blood, obtained in a trial of the OX40 agonist ivuxolimab. Receptors originate from an adult with an advanced solid tumor such as melanoma, head and neck, liver or kidney cancer.

The chain recombines TRBV19 with TRBJ2-3, with TRBD2 matching over 11 bases. The CDR3 has 15 amino acids. Germline assignment: CDR1 LNHDA and CDR2 SQIVND (reference sequence). Trimming took 6 bases from V and 2 from J; bases not matched to a gene: 4. CDR3 region: CASRLAGVTTDTQYF. The CDR3 DNA reads as TGTGCCAGTAGACTAGCGGGGGTCACCACAGATACGCAGTATTTT.

This sequence joins TRBV7-2 and TRBJ1-2; possible D gene TRBD1, 5 bases. V was pared by 7 bases and J by 4 bases, with 19 bases between. The CDR3 covers 15 residues. The V gene's germline CDR1 is SGHTA and CDR2 FQGNSA. The CDR3 is CASTLTASNFYGYTF. The CDR3 DNA reads as TGTGCCAGCACCCTGACAGCATCAAACTTCTATGGCTACACCTTC.

The J gene is TRBJ1-1, the V gene TRBV18; D unresolved. The germline CDR1 and CDR2 sequences are KGHSH and LQKENI. V was shortened by 4 bases and J by 1 base, with 7 bases between the two germline ends. The CDR3 consists of 13 residues. The CDR3 DNA sequence: TGTGCCAGCTCACACCGGGCGAACACTGAAGCTTTCTTT. This codes for CASSHRANTEAFF.

The chain couples TRBV5-4 to TRBJ2-5, with D perhaps matching TRBD2 (5 bases). The germline V and J ends were trimmed by 0 bases and 9 bases, with 18 bases remaining between them. This CDR3 has 15 residues. Germline loops: CDR1 SGHNT, CDR2 YYREEE (reference sequence). The CDR3 sequence: CASSLEVAPSVAQYF. CDR3 sequence (DNA): TGTGCCAGCAGCTTGGAGGTAGCGCCCTCTGTTGCCCAGTACTTC.

The chain joins TRBV20-1 to TRBJ2-1; D not resolved. CDR1 and CDR2 from the germline V gene are DFQATT and SNEGSKA (reference sequence). V lost 5 bases and J 4 bases, leaving 6 bases between the germline ends. The CDR3 loop spans 11 amino acids. The CDR3 DNA follows: TGCAGTGCTTTGCGGTACAATGAGCAGTTCTTC. Protein sequence: CSALRYNEQFF.

The chain joins TRBV2 to TRBJ1-1; tentative D call: TRBD1 (6 bases). V lost 1 base and J 10 bases, leaving 13 bases between the germline ends. The CDR3 spans 13 residues. CDR1 and CDR2 (germline): SNHLY, FYNNEI. The CDR3 spells CASSEVGGPVAFF. The CDR3 DNA follows: TGTGCCAGCAGTGAAGTGGGGGGGCCCGTAGCTTTCTTT.

V is TRBV19 and J is TRBJ2-1; 7 bases are shared with TRBD1. The CDR3 runs to 14 residues. The V gene's germline CDR1 is LNHDA and CDR2 SQIVND (reference sequence). J was trimmed by 8 bases and V by 5 bases; bases with no gene match: 9. The CDR3 loop is CASSAPTGYHEQFF. In nucleotides, the CDR3 is TGTGCCAGTAGTGCCCCGACAGGGTACCATGAGCAGTTCTTC. Full variable domain (missing parts from reference TRBV19 and TRBJ2-1): DGGITQSPKYLFRKEGQNVTLSCEQNLNHDAMYWYRQDPGQGLRLIYYSQIVNDFQKGDIAEGYSVSREKKESFPLTVTSAQKNPTAFYLCASSAPTGYHEQFFGPGTRLTVL.

The V and J genes are TRBV11-2 and TRBJ1-2, with TRBD1 matching over 9 bases. The CDR3 is 16 residues long. Germline lookup yields CDR1 SGHAT and CDR2 FQNNGV. J gave up 3 bases and V 5 bases, and 10 bases lay outside the gene matches. The CDR3 here is CASSLGQGMGHYGYTF. The CDR3 DNA reads as TGTGCCAGCAGCCTCGGACAGGGGATGGGTCACTATGGCTACACCTTC.

The V and J genes are TRBV11-2 and TRBJ2-5; the match to TRBD2 covers 15 bases. The CDR3 loop spans 18 amino acids. The ends lost 3 bases at V and 4 bases at J; junction bases unmatched: 9. The germline gives CDR1 SGHAT, CDR2 FQNNGV. The DNA for the CDR3 is TGTGCCAGCAGCTTTAGGACTAGCGGGAGGGGTTCTGGAGAGACCCAGTACTTC. The encoded protein is CASSFRTSGRGSGETQYF.

This chain's CDR3 is CASQDRAYASPLHF. The DNA of the CDR3 is TGTGCCAGCCAAGACAGGGCATACGCTTCACCCCTCCACTTT. The chain carries TRBV2 and TRBJ1-6; 7 positions agree with TRBD1. With V trimmed by 8 bases and J by 9 bases, 10 bases remained unmatched. The V gene's germline CDR1 is SNHLY and CDR2 FYNNEI. CDR3 length: 14 amino acids.

V and J are TRBV11-2 and TRBJ2-7; D is undetermined. V lost 2 bases and J 3 bases, leaving 14 bases between the germline ends. This CDR3 region has 15 residues. CDR1 SGHAT and CDR2 FQNNGV come from the germline V gene. CDR3: CASSLIFSEFYEQYF. CDR3 in DNA: TGTGCCAGCAGCTTAATCTTCAGCGAGTTCTACGAGCAGTACTTC.

This clone is a singleton in its sample. The genes are TRBV6-5 and TRBJ1-1; D may be TRBD1 (5 bases). The CDR3 is 14 residues long. The V end was cut by 0 bases, the J end by 4 bases, with 9 bases between. CDR1 and CDR2 (germline): MNHEY, SVGAGI. The CDR3 sequence is CASSYSWGSTEAFF. The CDR3 coding sequence is TGTGCCAGCAGTTACTCCTGGGGGAGCACTGAAGCTTTCTTT.

The chain recombines TRBV6-1 with TRBJ2-3, with 7 bases identical to TRBD2. The CDR3 loop spans 11 amino acids. The germline gives CDR1 MNHNS, CDR2 SASEGT. For the CDR3, the DNA is TGTGTTAGCGGGTTCACAGATACGCAGTATTTT. It codes for CVSGFTDTQYF.

The chain couples TRBV19 to TRBJ1-1, with TRBD1 matching 9 bases. Germline trimming cut 4 bases from V and 4 bases from J; bases unmatched to any gene: 1. CDR1 and CDR2 from the germline V gene are LNHDA and SQIVND (reference sequence). The CDR3 totals 13 residues. The CDR3 DNA follows: TGTGCCAGTAGTACGGACAGGGGCACTGAAGCTTTCTTT. Residues: CASSTDRGTEAFF.

This chain connects TRBV7-2 to TRBJ2-3; tentative D call: TRBD2 (6 bases). Germline V CDR1 and CDR2: SGHTA, FQGNSA. V was cut by 1 base and J by 4 bases, with 6 bases left in between. The CDR3 is 13 residues long. This chain's CDR3 is CASSLGLADTQYF. The CDR3 nucleotides are TGTGCCAGCAGCTTAGGACTAGCAGATACGCAGTATTTT.

The J gene is TRBJ2-7, the V gene TRBV19; 9 nucleotides agree with TRBD2. From germline, CDR1 is LNHDA and CDR2 SQIVND (reference sequence). There are 16 residues in the CDR3. The ends lost 2 bases at V and 4 bases at J; junction bases unmatched: 9. CDR3 sequence reads: CASSILTAGGGYEQYF. CDR3 bases: TGTGCCAGTAGTATACTCACAGCGGGAGGAGGTTACGAGCAGTACTTC.

The J gene is TRBJ1-5, the V gene TRBV10-3, with D possibly matching TRBD1 (6 bases). This CDR3 has 15 amino acids. The germline CDR1 and CDR2 sequences are ENHRY and SYGVKD. Trimming cost V 6 bases and J 4 bases, with 16 bases left between them. The CDR3 DNA reads TGTGCCATCAGCGATCCAGGGGAGGCAAATCAGCCCCAGCATTTT. Translation gives CAISDPGEANQPQHF.

The chain is built from TRBV25-1 and TRBJ2-7; 12 nucleotides line up with TRBD1. Germline-derived CDR1 and CDR2 are MGHDK and SYGVNS. The CDR3 spans 14 residues. J was trimmed by 5 bases and V by 5 bases; bases with no gene match: 4. The DNA of the CDR3 is TGTGCCAGCAGTACCCGGGACAGGGGGCACGAGCAGTACTTC. Translating it yields CASSTRDRGHEQYF.

This clone was counted once. The chain uses TRBV28 and TRBJ1-6, with 7 bases that match TRBD1. The germline V gene has CDR1 MDHEN and CDR2 SYDVKM. CDR3 length: 13 residues. V trimming: 8 bases; J trimming: 14 bases; junction bases outside the gene matches: 12. CDR3 residues: CASGLDRARSLHF. DNA for the CDR3: TGTGCCAGCGGGTTAGACAGGGCAAGGTCCCTCCACTTT.

The chain recombines TRBV25-1 with TRBJ2-5, with D possibly TRBD2 on 5 matching bases. The V gene lost 9 bases and the J gene lost 6 bases, with 26 bases spanning the gap. CDR3 length: 16 amino acids. Germline V CDR1 and CDR2: MGHDK, SYGVNS. The CDR3 region is CASSGLDTTRVQTQYF. DNA of the CDR3: TGTGCCAGTTCAGGATTAGATACTACTAGAGTCCAGACCCAGTACTTC.